This T cell receptor (beta chain) was documented in a study of T cells after posttransplantation cyclophosphamide listed by TCRdb under 2016. At the level of the whole study: The study tracked T cell repertoire reconstitution by TRB sequencing after myeloablative bone marrow transplantation using posttransplantation cyclophosphamide as GVHD prophylaxis. Antigen receptor sequencing covered samples from 35 PTCy-treated patients and approximately 17 of their related bone marrow donors. Blood from all 30 or so PTCy patients with 1-year posttransplant specimens was subjected to TRB sequencing. Up to roughly 3 additional blood samples from 2 to 5.2 years after transplant were also TRB-sequenced in 3 patients, as was pretransplant blood from a handful of patients. Because TRA and TRB clonality were tightly correlated in 9 samples, subsequent TCR analyses were focused on TRB only. Public TRB sequences were checked against a database of over 3,500 sequences associated with responses to pathogens, tumor antigens, self-antigens and alloantigens.

Genomic DNA was used for TRB sequencing, which was performed with the immunoSEQ assay at survey resolution or with the hsTCRB kit. The study's own analysis went as follows. Initial read processing used immunoSEQ software, and repertoire analyses used the LymphoSeq R package. Clonality was computed as 1 minus normalized Shannon entropy, and a Gini coefficient was also calculated for each TRB dataset. Phenotypes of unsorted samples were inferred by mapping TRB sequences from sorted subsets of the recipient or donor onto unsorted samples of the same recipient. TCRdb obtained this table from immuneACCESS and retained in-frame rearrangements with V and J assigned. These tables miss some clones; where compared with another copy, unresolved V genes account for less than half of the shortfall, and the remainder is unexplained. Clone size and the V and J calls come from that table; the DNA yielded D and trimming. Within this sample are around 50,000 clones, with roughly nine tenths of them counted one time only. The top ten hold around 3.1% of the sample.

To note about this clone: No cognate antigen has been identified for it. No base quality values were provided; no much bigger clone lies one nucleotide off.

What the authors observed across the whole study: Donor-recipient similarity was low at 1-2 months but increased during the first year, and donor CD8+ memory clones often dominated later blood repertoires. The TRB repertoires of T cells infiltrating skin or GI tract showed only limited overlap with the TRB repertoires of T cells in blood. Across 45 patients, recipient CMV seropositivity and CMV reactivation were highly associated with TRB clonality; PTCy diversity was similar to CNI/methotrexate controls.

Peripheral blood samples were provided by related bone marrow donors on the day of marrow donation. Peripheral blood and bone marrow mononuclear cells were isolated by Ficoll-Hypaque density centrifugation and cryopreserved. Reading from cysteine to phenylalanine, the CDR3 counts 15 amino acids. The retained sequence is limited to the CDR3, 45 bases, with the frame set at the first base. Cut back by 5 bases and 5 bases, the V and J ends lie 18 bases apart. The germline V gene (reference sequence) gives CDR1 as MNHEY and CDR2 as SMNVEV. The clonotype originates from a woman aged 45 to 65 in good health and a related stem cell transplant donor. The specimen was PBMCs. This chain is built from TRBV27 and TRBJ1-2; the D gene identity is not certain. The CDR3 protein sequence reads: CASSPLFRDHYGYTF. The nucleotide sequence reads as follows: TGTGCCAGCAGTCCCCTTTTCCGAGATCATTATGGCTACACCTTC.